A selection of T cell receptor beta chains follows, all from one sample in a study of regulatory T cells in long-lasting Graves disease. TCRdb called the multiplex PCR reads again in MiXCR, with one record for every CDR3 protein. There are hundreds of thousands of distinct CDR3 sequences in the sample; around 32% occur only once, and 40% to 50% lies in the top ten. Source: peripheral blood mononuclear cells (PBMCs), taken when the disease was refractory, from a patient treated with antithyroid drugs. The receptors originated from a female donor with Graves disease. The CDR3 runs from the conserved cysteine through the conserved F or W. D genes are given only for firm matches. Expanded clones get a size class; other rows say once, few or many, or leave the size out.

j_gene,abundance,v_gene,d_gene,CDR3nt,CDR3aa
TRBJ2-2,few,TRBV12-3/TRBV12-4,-,TGTGCCAGCAGTATCACAGGGCGCCGCACCGGGGAGCTGTTTTTT,CASSITGRRTGELFF
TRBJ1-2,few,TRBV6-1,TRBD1,TGTGCCAGCGTCGACAGGGGCAGGAACTATGGCTACACCTTC,CASVDRGRNYGYTF
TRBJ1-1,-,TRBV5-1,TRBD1,TGCGCCAGCAAATTGGACAGGGGCAGTGAAGCTTTCTTT,CASKLDRGSEAFF
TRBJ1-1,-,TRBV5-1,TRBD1,TGCGCCAGCAGCCCAAACACAGGGGACACTGAAGCTTTCTTT,CASSPNTGDTEAFF
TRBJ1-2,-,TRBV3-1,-,TGTGCCAGCAGCCAAGCTACAGGCTTTTACGGCTACACCTTC,CASSQATGFYGYTF
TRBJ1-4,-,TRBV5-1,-,TGCGCCAGGAGCTTCGATACTGTGACAGGTCGGCTAGGTGAAAAACTGTTTTTT,CARSFDTVTGRLGEKLFF
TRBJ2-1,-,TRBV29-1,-,TGCAGCGTTGTAAAGGGCGGGCCCAATGAGCAGTTCTTC,CSVVKGGPNEQFF
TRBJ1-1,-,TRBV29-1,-,TGCAGCGTTGAATGGACAGACACTGAAGCTTTCTTT,CSVEWTDTEAFF
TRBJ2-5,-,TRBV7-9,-,TGTGCCAGCAGCTTCGGTCGGCGGGGTGACCAAGAGACCCAGTACTTC,CASSFGRRGDQETQYF
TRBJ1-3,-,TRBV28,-,TGTGCCAGCAGTTTACCGGGGCAGGGAGGAAACACCATATATTTT,CASSLPGQGGNTIYF
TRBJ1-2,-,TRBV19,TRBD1,TGTGCCAGTAAGGAGACAGGGGGTTTTTTCGAGGGCTACACCTTC,CASKETGGFFEGYTF
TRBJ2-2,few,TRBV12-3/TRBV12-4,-,TGTGCCAGCAGAGACAGTAACACCGGGGAGCTGTTTTTT,CASRDSNTGELFF
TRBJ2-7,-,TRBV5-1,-,TGTGCCAGCAGCTGGGGACAGCGGAGGGCCGAGCAGTACTTC,CASSWGQRRAEQYF
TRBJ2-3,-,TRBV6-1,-,TGTGCCAGTACTGGTCGGGGAGGCACAGATACGCAGTATTTT,CASTGRGGTDTQYF
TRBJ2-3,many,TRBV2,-,TGTGCCAGCAGGACCCCCAACGACCCAGATACGCAGTATTTT,CASRTPNDPDTQYF
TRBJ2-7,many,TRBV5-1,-,TGTGCCAGCAGCCCCCGGGATTCCTACGAGCAGTACTTC,CASSPRDSYEQYF
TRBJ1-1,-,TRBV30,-,TGTGCCGGGCTAGTTGGCACTGAAGCTTTCTTT,CAGLVGTEAFF
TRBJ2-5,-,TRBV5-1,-,TGCGCCAGCAGCTTCGGCTCAGGGGAAGAGACCCAGTACTTC,CASSFGSGEETQYF
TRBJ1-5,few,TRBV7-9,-,TGTGCCAGCAGCTTGTTGGGGGGCGCGAGCAATCAGCCCCAGCATTTT,CASSLLGGASNQPQHF
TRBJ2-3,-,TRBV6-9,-,TGTGCCAGCAGTTACTTGGCCAGGGCCTCAGATACGCAGTATTTT,CASSYLARASDTQYF
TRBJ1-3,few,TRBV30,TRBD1,TGTGCCTGGAGTGCAGGGGGCCACTCTGGAAACACCATATATTTT,CAWSAGGHSGNTIYF
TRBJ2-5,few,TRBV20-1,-,TGCAGTGCTCGGAAGGAGGCTGGCGGGTCCCAAAGCCAGGAGACCCAGTACTTC,CSARKEAGGSQSQETQYF